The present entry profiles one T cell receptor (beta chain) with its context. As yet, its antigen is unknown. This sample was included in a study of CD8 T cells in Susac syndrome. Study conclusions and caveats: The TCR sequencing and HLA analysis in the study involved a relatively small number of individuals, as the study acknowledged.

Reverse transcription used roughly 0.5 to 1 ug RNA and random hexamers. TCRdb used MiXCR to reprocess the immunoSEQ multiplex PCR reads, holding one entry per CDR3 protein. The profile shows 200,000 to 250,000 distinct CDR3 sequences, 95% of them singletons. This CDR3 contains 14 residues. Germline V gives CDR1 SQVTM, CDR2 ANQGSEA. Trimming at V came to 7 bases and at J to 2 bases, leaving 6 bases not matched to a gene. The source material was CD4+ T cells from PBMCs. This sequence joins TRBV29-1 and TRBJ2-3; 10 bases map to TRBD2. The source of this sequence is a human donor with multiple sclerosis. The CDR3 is CSAMGTSATDTQYF. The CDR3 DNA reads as TGCAGCGCCATGGGGACTAGCGCCACAGATACGCAGTATTTT.